This T cell receptor (beta chain) was sequenced during a study of post-analysis software for immune sequencing data. Whole-study results and caveats: TRBV5-6, TRBV5-1 and TRBV20-1 were among five TRBV segments more frequent in patients than controls.

The CDR3 contains 14 residues. Trimming took off 2 bases at V and 2 bases at J, with 12 bases between the two ends. Germline values: CDR1 DFQATT, CDR2 SNEGSKA (reference sequence). Concerning this clonotype: Its specificity is unknown.

Prepared TCR beta cDNA libraries contained unique molecular identifiers. TCRdb independently ran MiXCR on the PCR reads; one entry per CDR3 protein. The sample has some 890,000 distinct CDR3 sequences, roughly 50% seen once. The chain recombines TRBV20-1 with TRBJ2-5, with D maybe TRBD2 (5 bases). The source is a girl aged 5-17 years with multiple sclerosis. Sequenced input: blood. CDR3 protein: CSARRGAKQETQYF. As DNA, the CDR3 is TGCAGTGCTAGACGGGGAGCGAAACAAGAGACCCAGTACTTC.